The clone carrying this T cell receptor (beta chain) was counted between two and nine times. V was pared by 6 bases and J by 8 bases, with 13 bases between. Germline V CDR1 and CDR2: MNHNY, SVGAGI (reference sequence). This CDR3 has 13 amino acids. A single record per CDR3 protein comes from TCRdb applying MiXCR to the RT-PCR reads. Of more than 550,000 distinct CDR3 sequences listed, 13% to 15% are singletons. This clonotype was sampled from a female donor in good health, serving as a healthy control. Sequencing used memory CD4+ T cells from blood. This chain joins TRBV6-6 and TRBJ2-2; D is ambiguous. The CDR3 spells CASSPIGFGELFF. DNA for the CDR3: TGTGCCAGCAGCCCGATAGGTTTTGGGGAGCTGTTTTTT.